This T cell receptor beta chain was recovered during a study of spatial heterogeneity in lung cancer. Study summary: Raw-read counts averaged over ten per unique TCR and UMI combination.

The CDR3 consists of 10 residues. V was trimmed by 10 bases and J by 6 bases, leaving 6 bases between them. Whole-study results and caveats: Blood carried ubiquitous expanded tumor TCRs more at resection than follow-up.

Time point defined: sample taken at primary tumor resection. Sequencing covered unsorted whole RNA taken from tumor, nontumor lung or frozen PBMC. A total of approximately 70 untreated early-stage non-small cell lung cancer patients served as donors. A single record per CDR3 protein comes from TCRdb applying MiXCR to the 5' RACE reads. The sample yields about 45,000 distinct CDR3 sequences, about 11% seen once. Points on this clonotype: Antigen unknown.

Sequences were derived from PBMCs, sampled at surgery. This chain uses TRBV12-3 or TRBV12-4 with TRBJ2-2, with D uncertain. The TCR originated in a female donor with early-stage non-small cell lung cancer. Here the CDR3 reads CAINPGELFF. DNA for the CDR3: TGTGCCATCAACCCCGGGGAGCTGTTTTTT.